The sequence of this T cell receptor beta chain was determined in a study of blood T cell repertoires in COVID-19. The wider study: The analysed material was cDNA or gDNA that came from T cells, B-cell-depleted T cells, or PBMCs.

The method was immunoSEQ multiplex PCR; TCRdb's version includes in-frame clones alone and lacks a portion of them. Found here are roughly 220,000 clones, 80% to 85% of them singletons; the top ten hold less than 2.5%. The clonotype originates from a woman aged 55-69 years with acute or convalescent COVID-19. Sequenced sample: peripheral blood.

CDR3 sequence: CASSESFYLTEQYF. For the CDR3, the DNA is TGTGCCAGCAGTGAATCGTTCTATCTTACCGAGCAGTACTTC. V usage is TRBV2 and J usage is TRBJ2-7; no clear D. Per the germline V gene, CDR1 is SNHLY and CDR2 is FYNNEI. This CDR3 spans 14 amino acids. The germline V and J ends were trimmed by 2 bases and 6 bases, with 14 bases remaining between them.